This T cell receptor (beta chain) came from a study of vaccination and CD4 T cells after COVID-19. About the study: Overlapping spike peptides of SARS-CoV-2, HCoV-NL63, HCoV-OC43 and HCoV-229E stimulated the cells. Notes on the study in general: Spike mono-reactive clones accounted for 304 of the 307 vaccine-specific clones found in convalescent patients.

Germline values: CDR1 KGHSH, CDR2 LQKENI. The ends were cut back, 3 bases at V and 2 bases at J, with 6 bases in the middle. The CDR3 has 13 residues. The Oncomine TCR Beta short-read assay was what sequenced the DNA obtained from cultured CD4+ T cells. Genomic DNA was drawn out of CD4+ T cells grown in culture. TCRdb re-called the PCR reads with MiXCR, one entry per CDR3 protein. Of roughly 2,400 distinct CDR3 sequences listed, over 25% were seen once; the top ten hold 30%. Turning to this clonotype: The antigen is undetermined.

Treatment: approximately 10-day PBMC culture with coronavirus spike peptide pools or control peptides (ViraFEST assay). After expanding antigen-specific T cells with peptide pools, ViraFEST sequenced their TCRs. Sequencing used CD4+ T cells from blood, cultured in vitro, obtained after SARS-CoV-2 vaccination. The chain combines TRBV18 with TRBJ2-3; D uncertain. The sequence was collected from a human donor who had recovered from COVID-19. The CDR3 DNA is TGTGCCAGCTCACCCCCTTTCACAGATACGCAGTATTTT. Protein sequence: CASSPPFTDTQYF.